A single sample gave rise to the 19 T cell receptor beta chains below, sequenced in a study of blood T cell repertoires in COVID-19. Here immunoSEQ multiplex PCR was the method, and the copy in TCRdb shows in-frame clones only, minus some. This sample has fewer than 200,000 clones, with approximately 90% found just once. Material: peripheral blood. The receptors were gathered from a man aged 35 to 55 with active or convalescent COVID-19.

Turning to this clone: The junction differs from germline at one of its ends, possibly a read error. The gene calls are TRBV11-2 and TRBJ1-1; 10 bases map to TRBD1. Germline CDR1 SGHAT, CDR2 FQNNGV. The CDR3 consists of 15 residues. The CDR3 loop is CASSLVPTGGPRFRF. CDR3 bases: TGTGCCAGCAGCTTAGTCCCGACAGGGGGCCCTCGTTTTCGCTTT.

Note on this clone: This same CDR3 is encoded by further DNA sequences in the sample. The chain employs TRBV7-9 and TRBJ1-2; D remains unclear. The CDR3 totals 13 residues. With 1 base removed from V and 4 bases from J, the gap between germline ends came to 7 bases. Per the germline V gene, CDR1 is SEHNR and CDR2 is FQNEAQ (reference sequence). CDR3 protein: CASSLEGGYGYTF. CDR3 bases: TGTGCCAGCAGCTTAGAAGGCGGCTATGGCTACACCTTC.

J is TRBJ2-5 and V is TRBV3-1 (or the pseudogene TRBV3-2); no reliable D call. Germline lookup yields CDR1 LGHDT and CDR2 YNNKEL (reference sequence). Trimming stripped 4 bases from V and 7 bases from J, with 16 bases between. This CDR3 is 14 amino acids long. The CDR3 loop reads CASSLYDGSWTQYF. DNA for the CDR3: TGTGCCAGCAGCCTTTACGACGGGTCATGGACCCAGTACTTC.

The rearrangement joins TRBV7-2 to TRBJ1-1; 8 bases are shared with TRBD1. V was pared by 4 bases and J by 6 bases, with 10 bases of the junction left unmatched. Per the germline V gene, CDR1 is SGHTA and CDR2 is FQGNSA. This CDR3 comprises 15 residues. CDR3 DNA sequence: TGTGCCAGCAGCTCCCGGACAGGGAGAACCGCTGAAGCTTTCTTT. Amino acids: CASSSRTGRTAEAFF.

The chain recombines TRBV19 with TRBJ1-1, with 8 bases identical to TRBD1. CDR3 length: 14 amino acids. Germline-derived CDR1 and CDR2 are LNHDA and SQIVND (reference sequence). The V gene end was trimmed by 5 bases and the J gene end by 1 base; junction bases not matched to a gene: 3. In DNA, the CDR3 is TGTGCCAGTAGTCTTGGGACAGGGAACACTGAAGCTTTCTTT. This encodes CASSLGTGNTEAFF.

The genes are TRBV5-1 and TRBJ2-3, with no clear D. The germline gives CDR1 SGHRS, CDR2 YFSETQ. The CDR3 consists of 13 residues. V shed 4 bases and J shed 5 bases, with 11 bases lying between them. The DNA of the CDR3 is TGCGCCAGCAGCCGGGTGGCCAAAGATACGCAGTATTTT. Protein: CASSRVAKDTQYF.

This clone was seen only a few times. J is TRBJ1-1 and V is TRBV11-3, with unresolved D. This CDR3 comprises 14 residues. Germline V gene sequence: CDR1 SGHNT, CDR2 YENEEA. Trimming left V 4 bases short and J 2 bases short, with 11 bases between. CDR3 in amino acids: CASSSGKSNTEAFF. CDR3 coding DNA: TGTGCCAGCAGCTCCGGGAAGAGTAACACTGAAGCTTTCTTT. The full variable domain, completed using reference TRBV11-3 and TRBJ1-1, is EAGVVQSPRYKIIEKKQPVAFWCNPISGHNTLYWYLQNLGQGPELLIRYENEEAVDDSQLPKDRFSAERLKGVDSTLKIQPAELGDSAVYLCASSSGKSNTEAFFGQGTRLTVV.

This rearrangement joins TRBV19 to TRBJ1-1; D might be TRBD1 (5 bases). Germline lookup yields CDR1 LNHDA and CDR2 SQIVND (reference sequence). V lost 3 bases, J lost 0 bases, and 5 bases lay in between. The CDR3 contains 13 residues. CDR3: CASSMDMNTEAFF. The CDR3 nucleotides read TGTGCCAGTAGTATGGACATGAACACTGAAGCTTTCTTT.

The rearrangement links TRBV6-5 to TRBJ2-7; 8 bases are shared with TRBD2. Per the germline V gene, CDR1 is MNHEY and CDR2 is SVGAGI. This CDR3 is 14 amino acids long. V was pared by 7 bases and J by 2 bases, with 7 bases of the junction left unmatched. CDR3 amino acids: CASINSAGAYEQYF. DNA for the CDR3: TGTGCCAGCATCAACTCAGCGGGAGCCTACGAGCAGTACTTC.

The V gene is TRBV3-1 (or the pseudogene TRBV3-2), the J gene TRBJ1-6; 7 nucleotides match TRBD1. Germline lookup yields CDR1 LGHDT and CDR2 YNNKEL (reference sequence). The CDR3 extends over 12 amino acids. V shed 5 bases, J shed 13 bases, and the junction held 5 bases outside the gene matches. CDR3 bases: TGTGCCAGCAGCTCCCAGGGGGGCCCCCTCCACTTT. Translated, it gives CASSSQGGPLHF.

V is TRBV19 and J is TRBJ1-6; 9 bases line up with TRBD1. V lost 1 base, J lost 6 bases, and 1 base stayed unmatched. Germline loops: CDR1 LNHDA, CDR2 SQIVND (reference sequence). The CDR3 is 15 residues long. The CDR3 DNA reads as TGTGCCAGTAGTATAGGGACAGGGGTTAATTCACCCCTCCACTTT. It is translated as CASSIGTGVNSPLHF. The full variable domain, its missing parts supplied by reference TRBV19 and TRBJ1-6, is DGGITQSPKYLFRKEGQNVTLSCEQNLNHDAMYWYRQDPGQGLRLIYYSQIVNDFQKGDIAEGYSVSREKKESFPLTVTSAQKNPTAFYLCASSIGTGVNSPLHFGNGTRLTVT.

The rearrangement links TRBV11-2 to TRBJ2-3; 11 bases agree with TRBD1. V lost 5 bases to trimming and J lost 5 bases; unmatched junction nucleotides: 6. Germline-derived CDR1 and CDR2 are SGHAT and FQNNGV. This CDR3 is 15 amino acids long. The CDR3 bases are TGTGCCAGCAGCCCCGGACAGGGGGCGGGAGATACGCAGTATTTT. Amino acids: CASSPGQGAGDTQYF.

The V call is TRBV30, the J call TRBJ1-1; TRBD1 aligns across 8 bases. This CDR3 region has 14 residues. CDR1 GTSNPN and CDR2 SVGIG come from the germline V gene (reference sequence). The J segment lost 8 bases and the V segment lost 4 bases, leaving 12 bases of the junction unmatched. The CDR3 spells CAWIPSDREEEAFF. DNA of the CDR3: TGTGCCTGGATCCCCTCGGACAGGGAGGAGGAAGCTTTCTTT.

This clone showed up just a few times. The V and J genes are TRBV11-2 and TRBJ1-6; TRBD1 aligns across 9 bases. Germline lookup yields CDR1 SGHAT and CDR2 FQNNGV. With 1 base clipped from V and 10 bases from J, the junction kept 14 bases outside the gene matches. The length of the CDR3 is 18 residues. The CDR3 is CASSLGGARTGARSPLHF. As DNA, the CDR3 is TGTGCCAGCAGCTTAGGTGGGGCCCGGACAGGGGCTAGGTCACCCCTCCACTTT.

This clone was detected once. This rearrangement joins TRBV2 to TRBJ1-4; TRBD1 matches 7 bases. The germline gives CDR1 SNHLY, CDR2 FYNNEI. There are 13 residues in the CDR3. V lost 8 bases and J lost 2; bases outside the gene matches: 2. CDR3 sequence (DNA): TGTGCCAGCGGGGACAGCACTAATGAAAAACTGTTTTTT. Encoded protein: CASGDSTNEKLFF.

Only one count was recorded for this clone. The CDR3 loop is CATSIGLVNYNEQFF. For the CDR3, the DNA is TGTGCCACCAGCATAGGACTAGTAAACTACAATGAGCAGTTCTTC. The rearrangement links TRBV15 to TRBJ2-1; 7 bases fit TRBD2. Germline V gives CDR1 LNHNV, CDR2 YYDKDF (reference sequence). V dropped 4 bases and J dropped 3; count of bases not matched to a gene: 6. The CDR3 totals 15 residues.

The chain employs TRBV24-1 and TRBJ2-7, with TRBD1 as a possible D gene (6 bases). V was clipped by 3 bases and J by 5 bases, with 10 bases between them. From germline, CDR1 is KGHDR and CDR2 SFDVKD. The CDR3 runs 13 residues. The CDR3 coding sequence is TGTGCCACCAGTGATCCCAGGGGCCACGAGCAGTACTTC. Translated: CATSDPRGHEQYF.

The V gene is TRBV3-1 (or the pseudogene TRBV3-2), the J gene TRBJ1-4; a possible D gene is TRBD1 (6 bases). Trimming took 4 bases from V and 5 from J, leaving 11 bases between them. In germline, CDR1 is LGHDT, CDR2 YNNKEL (reference sequence). The CDR3 length is 14 residues. This CDR3 reads CASSLRGRNEKLFF. The CDR3 nucleotides are TGTGCCAGCAGCCTTAGGGGGAGAAATGAAAAACTGTTTTTT.

This clone was seen at least ten times. The V call is TRBV18, the J call TRBJ2-4, with D possibly being TRBD2 (6 bases). The CDR3 length is 17 residues. The germline V gene has CDR1 KGHSH and CDR2 LQKENI. V was cut by 2 bases and J by 6 bases, with 20 bases left in between. The CDR3 loop reads CASSPIGLGGVGNIQYF. CDR3 bases: TGTGCCAGCTCACCAATTGGGTTAGGAGGGGTGGGAAACATTCAGTACTTC.